This entry concerns a single T cell receptor beta chain. These data come from a study of OX40 agonist ivuxolimab in advanced cancers. The germline V gene has CDR1 LNHDA and CDR2 SQIVND (reference sequence). The CDR3 is 13 amino acids. TCRdb's copy holds only in-frame clones and misses some; the assay was immunoSEQ multiplex PCR. The sample has about 130,000 clones, around 92% seen once. This clonotype was sampled from an adult with an advanced solid tumor such as melanoma, head and neck, liver or kidney cancer. Specimen: CD4+ or CD8+ T cells sorted from blood, collected in a trial of the OX40 agonist ivuxolimab. This rearrangement joins TRBV19 to TRBJ2-5; no firm D call. The J call is doubtful: the DNA matches TRBJ2-7 better. The CDR3 sequence: CASSAEDRYEQYF. CDR3 nucleotide sequence: TGTGCCAGCTCGGCGGAAGATAGGTACGAGCAGTACTTC.